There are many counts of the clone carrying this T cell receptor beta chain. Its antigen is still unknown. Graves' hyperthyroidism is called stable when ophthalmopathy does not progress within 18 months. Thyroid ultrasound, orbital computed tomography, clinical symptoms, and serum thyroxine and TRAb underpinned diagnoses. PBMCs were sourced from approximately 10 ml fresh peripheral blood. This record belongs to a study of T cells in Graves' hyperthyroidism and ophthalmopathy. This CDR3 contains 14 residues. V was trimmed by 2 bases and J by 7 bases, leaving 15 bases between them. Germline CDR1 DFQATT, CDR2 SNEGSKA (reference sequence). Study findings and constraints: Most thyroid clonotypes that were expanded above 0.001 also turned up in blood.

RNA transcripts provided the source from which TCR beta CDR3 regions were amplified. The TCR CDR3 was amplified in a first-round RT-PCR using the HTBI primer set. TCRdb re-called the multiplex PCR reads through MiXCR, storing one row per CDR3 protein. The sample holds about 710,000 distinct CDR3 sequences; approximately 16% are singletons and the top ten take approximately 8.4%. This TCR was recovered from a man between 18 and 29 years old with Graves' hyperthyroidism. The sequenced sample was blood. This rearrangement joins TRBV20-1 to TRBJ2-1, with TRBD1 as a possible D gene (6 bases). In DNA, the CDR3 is TGCAGTGCTAGACCCAGGGGTAATAGAAATGAGCAGTTCTTC. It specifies CSARPRGNRNEQFF.